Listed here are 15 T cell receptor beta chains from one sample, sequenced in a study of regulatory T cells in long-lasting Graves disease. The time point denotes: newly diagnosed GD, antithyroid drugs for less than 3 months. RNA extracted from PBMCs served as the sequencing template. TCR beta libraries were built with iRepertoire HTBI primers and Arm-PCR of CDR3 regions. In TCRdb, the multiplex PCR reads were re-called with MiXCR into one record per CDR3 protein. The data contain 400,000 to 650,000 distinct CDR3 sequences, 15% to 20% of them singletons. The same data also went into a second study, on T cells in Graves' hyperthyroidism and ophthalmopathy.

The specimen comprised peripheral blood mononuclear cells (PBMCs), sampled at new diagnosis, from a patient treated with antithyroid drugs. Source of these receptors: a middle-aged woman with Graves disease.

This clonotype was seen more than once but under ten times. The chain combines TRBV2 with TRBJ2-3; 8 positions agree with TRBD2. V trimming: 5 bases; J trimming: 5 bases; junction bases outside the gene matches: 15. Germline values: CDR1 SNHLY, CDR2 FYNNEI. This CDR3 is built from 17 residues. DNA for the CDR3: TGTGCCAGCAGTAGAGGTGGCGGGGGGCCCGAAAGAGATACGCAGTATTTT. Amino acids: CASSRGGGGPERDTQYF. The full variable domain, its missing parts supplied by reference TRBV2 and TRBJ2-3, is EPEVTQTPSHQVTQMGQEVILRCVPISNHLYFYWYRQILGQKVEFLVSFYNNEISEKSEIFDDQFSVERPDGSNFTLKIRSTKLEDSAMYFCASSRGGGGPERDTQYFGPGTRLTVL.

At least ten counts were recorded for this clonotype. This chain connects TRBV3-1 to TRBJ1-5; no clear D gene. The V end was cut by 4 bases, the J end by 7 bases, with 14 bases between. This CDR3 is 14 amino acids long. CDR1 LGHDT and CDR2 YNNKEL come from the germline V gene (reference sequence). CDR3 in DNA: TGTGCCAGCAGCCCCCCGGGAGCCCGGCAGCCCCAGCATTTT. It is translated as CASSPPGARQPQHF.

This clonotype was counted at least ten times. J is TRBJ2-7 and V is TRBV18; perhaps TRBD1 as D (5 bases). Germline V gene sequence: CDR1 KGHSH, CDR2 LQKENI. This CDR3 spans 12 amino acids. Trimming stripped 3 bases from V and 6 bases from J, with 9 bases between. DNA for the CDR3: TGTGCCAGCTCACCGGGGCAACGCGAGCAGTACTTC. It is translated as CASSPGQREQYF.

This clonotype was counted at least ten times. The CDR3 loop is CASSLRVAGGLETQYF. CDR3 nucleotide sequence: TGTGCCAGCAGCTTGAGAGTAGCGGGGGGCTTAGAGACCCAGTACTTC. The J gene is TRBJ2-5, the V gene TRBV5-4; 10 bases align to TRBD2. Germline trimming cut 1 base from V and 4 bases from J; bases unmatched to any gene: 7. The CDR3 loop spans 16 amino acids. From germline, CDR1 is SGHNT and CDR2 YYREEE (reference sequence).

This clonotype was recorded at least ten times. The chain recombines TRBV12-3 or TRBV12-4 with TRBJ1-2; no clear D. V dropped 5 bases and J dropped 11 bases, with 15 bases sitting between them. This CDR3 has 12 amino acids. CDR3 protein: CASSPPEGPYTF. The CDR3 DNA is TGTGCCAGCAGTCCCCCGGAGGGCCCTTACACCTTC.

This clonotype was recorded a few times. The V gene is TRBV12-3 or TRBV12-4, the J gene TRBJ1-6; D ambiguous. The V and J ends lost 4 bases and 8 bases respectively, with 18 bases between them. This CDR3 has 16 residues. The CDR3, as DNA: TGTGCCAGCAGTTCCCCCCAGACACACACTGATTCACCCCTCCACTTT. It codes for CASSSPQTHTDSPLHF.

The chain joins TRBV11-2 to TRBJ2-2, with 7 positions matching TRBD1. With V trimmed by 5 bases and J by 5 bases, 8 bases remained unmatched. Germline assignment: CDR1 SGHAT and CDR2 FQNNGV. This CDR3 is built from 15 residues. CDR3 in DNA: TGTGCCAGCAGCCTGACAGGGCTCAGGACCGGGGAGCTGTTTTTT. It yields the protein CASSLTGLRTGELFF.

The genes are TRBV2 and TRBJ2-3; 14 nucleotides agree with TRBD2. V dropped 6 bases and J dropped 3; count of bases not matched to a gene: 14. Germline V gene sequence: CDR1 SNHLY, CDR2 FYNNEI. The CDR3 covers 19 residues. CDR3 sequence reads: CASRELPGLAGGRTDTQYF. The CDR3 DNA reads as TGTGCCAGCAGAGAACTCCCCGGACTAGCGGGGGGCCGTACAGATACGCAGTATTTT.

CDR3 sequence (DNA): TGTGCCAGTAGTATCTGGGGGGCGAGGAACACTGAAGCTTTCTTT. Translated: CASSIWGARNTEAFF. This rearrangement joins TRBV19 to TRBJ1-1; possibly TRBD1 for D (6 bases). The germline V gene has CDR1 LNHDA and CDR2 SQIVND (reference sequence). Trimming took off 3 bases at V and 1 base at J, with 12 bases between the two ends. CDR3 length: 15 residues.

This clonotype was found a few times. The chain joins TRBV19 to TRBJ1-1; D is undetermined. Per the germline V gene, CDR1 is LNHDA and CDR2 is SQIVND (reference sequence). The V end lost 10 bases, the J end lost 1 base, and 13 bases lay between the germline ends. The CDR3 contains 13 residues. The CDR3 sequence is CATTAPGNTEAFF. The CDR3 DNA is TGTGCCACAACCGCCCCCGGGAACACTGAAGCTTTCTTT.

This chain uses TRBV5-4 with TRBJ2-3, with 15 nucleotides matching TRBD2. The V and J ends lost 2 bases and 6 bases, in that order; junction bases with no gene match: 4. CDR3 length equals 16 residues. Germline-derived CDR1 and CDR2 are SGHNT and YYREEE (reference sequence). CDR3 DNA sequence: TGTGCCAGCAGCTTATGGACTAGCGGGGGGGCTGATACGCAGTATTTT. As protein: CASSLWTSGGADTQYF.

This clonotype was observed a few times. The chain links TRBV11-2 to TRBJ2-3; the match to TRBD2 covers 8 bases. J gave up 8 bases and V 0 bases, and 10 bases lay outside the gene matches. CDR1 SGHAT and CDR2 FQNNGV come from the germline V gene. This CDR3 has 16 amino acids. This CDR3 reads CASSLELAVEGGTQYF. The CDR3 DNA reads TGTGCCAGCAGCTTAGAACTAGCGGTGGAAGGGGGTACGCAGTATTTT.

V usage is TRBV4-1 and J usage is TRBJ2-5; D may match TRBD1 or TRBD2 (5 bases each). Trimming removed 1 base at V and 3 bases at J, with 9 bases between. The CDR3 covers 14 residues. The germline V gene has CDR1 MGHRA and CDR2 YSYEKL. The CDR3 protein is CASSQAGTEETQYF. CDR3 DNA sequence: TGCGCCAGCAGCCAAGCCGGGACCGAAGAGACCCAGTACTTC.

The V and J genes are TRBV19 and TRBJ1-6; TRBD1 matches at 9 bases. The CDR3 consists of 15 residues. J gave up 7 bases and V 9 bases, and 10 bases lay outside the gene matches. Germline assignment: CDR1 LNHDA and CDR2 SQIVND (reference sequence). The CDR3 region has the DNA TGTGCCAGCAGCACCCTGGACAGGGGAAATTCACCCCTCCACTTT. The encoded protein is CASSTLDRGNSPLHF.

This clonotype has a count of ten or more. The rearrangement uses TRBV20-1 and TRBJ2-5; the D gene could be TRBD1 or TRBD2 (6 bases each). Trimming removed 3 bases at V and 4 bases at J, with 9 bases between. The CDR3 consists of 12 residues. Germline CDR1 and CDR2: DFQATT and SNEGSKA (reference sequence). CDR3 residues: CSAREGGETQYF. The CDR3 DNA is TGCAGTGCTAGGGAGGGGGGAGAGACCCAGTACTTC.